Presented here are 32 T cell receptor beta chains from one specimen sequenced in a study of radiation and T cells in renal cell carcinoma. Method: immunoSEQ multiplex PCR; TCRdb's copy keeps in-frame clones and lacks some. The data contain 130,000 to 150,000 clones, about 87% of them singletons. The time point: baseline pretreatment blood. Treatment here: 15 Gy SBRT to primary tumor, nephrectomy 4 weeks later. The input for sequencing was blood, taken from a patient whose treatment included radiotherapy and nephrectomy. The receptors were sampled from a woman in her 70s with renal cell carcinoma.

V usage is TRBV30 and J usage is TRBJ1-2; TRBD1 is a possible D gene (6 bases). This CDR3 contains 13 residues. CDR1 is GTSNPN and CDR2 is SVGIG in the germline V gene (reference sequence). V was pared by 0 bases and J by 8 bases, with 13 bases between. The CDR3 loop is CAWSVDKGVGYTF. The CDR3 nucleotides are TGTGCCTGGAGTGTAGACAAGGGGGTAGGCTACACCTTC.

V usage is TRBV27 and J usage is TRBJ2-7; D assignment may be TRBD1 or TRBD2 (5 bases each). V was trimmed by 1 base and J by 9 bases, leaving 16 bases between them. Germline V gives CDR1 MNHEY, CDR2 SMNVEV (reference sequence). The CDR3 is 14 residues long. CDR3 sequence (DNA): TGTGCCAGCAGTTTATACTCCGGGTCTGGGGGGCAGTACTTC. Amino acid sequence: CASSLYSGSGGQYF.

For this clone: Other DNA sequences in the same sample also yield this CDR3. J is TRBJ1-2 and V is TRBV6-1; D is possibly TRBD1 (5 bases). V lost 0 bases and J lost 5, with 10 bases in between. Germline assignment: CDR1 MNHNS and CDR2 SASEGT. This CDR3 is built from 14 residues. The CDR3 here is CASSEAGGGYGYTF. CDR3 sequence (DNA): TGTGCCAGCAGTGAAGCCGGGGGGGGTTATGGCTACACCTTC.

This clone appeared once. V is TRBV7-8 and J is TRBJ1-2, with D uncertain. Germline values: CDR1 SGHVS, CDR2 FQNEAQ. V dropped 1 base and J dropped 7 bases, with 10 bases sitting between them. The CDR3 loop spans 13 amino acids. This CDR3 reads CASSLVQEAGYTF. CDR3 in DNA: TGTGCCAGCAGCTTAGTCCAGGAAGCTGGCTACACCTTC.

This clone is a singleton in its sample. The chain couples TRBV11-1 to TRBJ1-2, with a tentative D call TRBD1 (5 bases). The length of the CDR3 is 14 residues. Germline CDR1 is SGHAT and CDR2 is FQDESV (reference sequence). V lost 5 bases, J lost 3 bases, and 13 bases lay in between. The CDR3: CASSPLTADYGYTF. As DNA, the CDR3 is TGTGCCAGCAGCCCCCTGACAGCGGACTATGGCTACACCTTC.

This sequence joins TRBV7-2 and TRBJ2-3; 8 positions match TRBD1. The CDR3 has 15 residues. V was pared by 3 bases and J by 3 bases, with 5 bases of the junction left unmatched. Germline assignment: CDR1 SGHTA and CDR2 FQGNSA. This chain's CDR3 is CASSLAGTGTDTQYF. Here the CDR3 DNA reads TGTGCCAGCAGCTTGGCCGGGACAGGAACAGATACGCAGTATTTT.

This rearrangement joins TRBV9 to TRBJ2-1; TRBD2 matches 16 bases. Germline loops: CDR1 SGDLS, CDR2 YYNGEE. This CDR3 region has 16 residues. After removal of 3 bases from V and 8 bases from J, the junction contained 5 bases not matched to a gene. The DNA for the CDR3 is TGTGCCAGCAGCGCGGGACTAGCGGGGGGGCAGTATGAGCAGTTCTTC. It is translated as CASSAGLAGGQYEQFF.

J is TRBJ1-1 and V is TRBV27; perhaps TRBD1 as D (6 bases). In germline, CDR1 is MNHEY, CDR2 SMNVEV (reference sequence). With 8 bases removed from V and 1 base from J, the gap between germline ends came to 20 bases. This CDR3 spans 16 amino acids. CDR3 region: CASGPSTGLRNTEAFF. The DNA for the CDR3 is TGTGCCAGCGGACCCTCCACAGGGCTGCGGAACACTGAAGCTTTCTTT.

The chain couples TRBV11-3 to TRBJ2-1, with 13 bases aligning to TRBD2. Per the germline V gene, CDR1 is SGHNT and CDR2 is YENEEA. The ends lost 6 bases at V and 4 bases at J; junction bases unmatched: 3. The CDR3 sequence is 15 residues long. Here the CDR3 reads CASRSLAGGYNEQFF. The CDR3 bases are TGTGCCAGCAGATCACTAGCGGGGGGGTACAATGAGCAGTTCTTC.

J is TRBJ1-2 and V is TRBV30, with D unclear. Deletions cut 2 bases from V and 4 bases from J, with 17 bases between. In germline, CDR1 is GTSNPN, CDR2 SVGIG (reference sequence). This CDR3 is built from 15 residues. The CDR3 coding sequence is TGTGCCTGGAGTAGTTCCGTAGGGTACCCCTATGGCTACACCTTC. It codes for CAWSSSVGYPYGYTF.

The rearrangement joins TRBV5-5 to TRBJ1-3; D ambiguous. V lost 4 bases, J lost 0 bases, and 11 bases lay in between. The length of the CDR3 is 15 residues. Germline V CDR1 and CDR2: SGHKS, YYEKEE (reference sequence). This CDR3 is CASSTGVGSGNTIYF. CDR3 coding DNA: TGTGCCAGCAGCACGGGCGTGGGCTCTGGAAACACCATATATTTT.

This chain joins TRBV5-4 and TRBJ1-4, with 10 nucleotides matching TRBD1. The germline V gene has CDR1 SGHNT and CDR2 YYREEE (reference sequence). This CDR3 is built from 16 residues. The J segment lost 5 bases and the V segment lost 1 base, leaving 5 bases of the junction unmatched. The CDR3 bases are TGTGCCAGCAGCTTGAACTCGGGACAGGGGAATGAAAAACTGTTTTTT. Residues: CASSLNSGQGNEKLFF. Full variable domain (missing parts from reference TRBV5-4 and TRBJ1-4): ETGVTQSPTHLIKTRGQQVTLRCSSQSGHNTVSWYQQALGQGPQFIFQYYREEENGRGNFPPRFSGLQFPNYSSELNVNALELDDSALYLCASSLNSGQGNEKLFFGSGTQLSVL.

The chain combines TRBV27 with TRBJ2-5; D remains unclear. The germline V and J ends were trimmed by 3 bases and 2 bases, with 10 bases remaining between them. Germline V lookup: CDR1 MNHEY, CDR2 SMNVEV (reference sequence). The CDR3 has 14 residues. The CDR3 coding sequence is TGTGCCAGCAGTTTGTGGGGATCTCAAGAGACCCAGTACTTC. Encoded protein: CASSLWGSQETQYF.

This chain connects TRBV27 to TRBJ1-4, with D possibly TRBD1 on 6 matching bases. CDR3 size: 15 residues. V gave up 6 bases and J gave up 0 bases, with 11 bases separating them. Germline CDR1 MNHEY, CDR2 SMNVEV (reference sequence). In DNA, the CDR3 is TGTGCCAGCAGGGGGGGCTTAGCAACTAATGAAAAACTGTTTTTT. Translated, it gives CASRGGLATNEKLFF.

The chain links TRBV9 to TRBJ2-7; the D is unclear. The ends were cut back, 0 bases at V and 2 bases at J, with 9 bases in the middle. The CDR3 contains 14 residues. Germline CDR1 SGDLS, CDR2 YYNGEE. The CDR3 spells CASSVGQGPYEQYF. Here the CDR3 DNA reads TGTGCCAGCAGCGTAGGTCAAGGGCCCTACGAGCAGTACTTC.

The V and J genes are TRBV6-5 and TRBJ1-1; D remains ambiguous. The CDR3 spans 14 residues. V lost 0 bases to trimming and J lost 1 base, with 6 bases between them. Per germline, CDR1 MNHEY and CDR2 SVGAGI. The CDR3 sequence is CASSYSRQNTEAFF. The CDR3 DNA follows: TGTGCCAGCAGTTACTCGAGGCAGAACACTGAAGCTTTCTTT.

This chain joins TRBV9 and TRBJ2-7, with TRBD2 matching 9 bases. The CDR3 runs 16 residues. CDR1 is SGDLS, CDR2 YYNGEE, per germline. V was pared by 0 bases and J by 0 bases, with 4 bases of the junction left unmatched. CDR3 sequence (DNA): TGTGCCAGCAGCGTAGGAGGTAGCGGGGGCTCCTACGAGCAGTACTTC. It translates to CASSVGGSGGSYEQYF. Looking up the rest from reference TRBV9 and TRBJ2-7 gives the full variable domain: DSGVTQTPKHLITATGQRVTLRCSPRSGDLSVYWYQQSLDQGLQFLIQYYNGEERAKGNILERFSAQQFPDLHSELNLSSLELGDSALYFCASSVGGSGGSYEQYFGPGTRLTVT.

The CDR3 DNA reads TGTGCCAGCAGTTACGGGACAGTCCCTGAAGCTTTCTTT. This encodes CASSYGTVPEAFF. The chain recombines TRBV6-6 with TRBJ1-1; 7 bases align to TRBD1. The CDR3 extends over 13 amino acids. Germline V gene data show CDR1 as MNHNY and CDR2 as SVGAGI (reference sequence). J was trimmed by 6 bases and V by 2 bases; bases with no gene match: 3.

This chain joins TRBV4-2 and TRBJ2-1, with 10 bases identical to TRBD2. Germline V lookup: CDR1 LGHNA, CDR2 YNFKEQ. The CDR3 runs 18 residues. Losses at the gene ends were 1 base for V and 8 bases for J; bases not matched to a gene: 14. The CDR3 nucleotides are TGTGCCAGCAGCCAAGTGGCCGCCACTCTAGCGGGGGCCGATGAGCAGTTCTTC. This translates into CASSQVAATLAGADEQFF.

This chain connects TRBV28 to TRBJ2-6; TRBD2 is a possible D gene (5 bases). Germline lookup yields CDR1 MDHEN and CDR2 SYDVKM. Between the trimmed V and J ends, which lost 1 base and 2 bases, there was a span of 15 bases. This CDR3 spans 18 amino acids. In nucleotides, the CDR3 is TGTGCCAGCAGTTTATTGAGGGTCGACCTCGCTGGGGCCAACGTCCTGACTTTC. Its protein is CASSLLRVDLAGANVLTF.

J is TRBJ1-1 and V is TRBV19, with D perhaps TRBD1 (6 bases). The V gene lost 7 bases and the J gene lost 3 bases, with 30 bases spanning the gap. In germline, CDR1 is LNHDA, CDR2 SQIVND (reference sequence). The CDR3 covers 19 residues. CDR3 DNA sequence: TGTGCCAGTAACCGCCTTGGGGGGCCTAACAGGGCCGTGGACACTGAAGCTTTCTTT. It yields the protein CASNRLGGPNRAVDTEAFF.

V gene TRBV7-2 combines with J gene TRBJ2-7; the D is unclear. Germline values: CDR1 SGHTA, CDR2 FQGNSA. V lost 5 bases to trimming and J lost 6 bases, with 11 bases between them. The CDR3 consists of 12 residues. CDR3 coding DNA: TGTGCCAGCAGCCCCCTGGAACCCGAGCAGTACTTC. The encoded protein is CASSPLEPEQYF. The full variable domain, its missing parts supplied by reference TRBV7-2 and TRBJ2-7, is GAGVSQSPSNKVTEKGKDVELRCDPISGHTALYWYRQSLGQGLEFLIYFQGNSAPDKSGLPSDRFSAERTGGSVSTLTIQRTQQEDSAVYLCASSPLEPEQYFGPGTRLTVT.

The chain has TRBV6-4 and TRBJ1-2; D is possibly TRBD1 (5 bases). V shed 0 bases and J shed 8 bases, with 16 bases lying between them. The CDR3 runs to 15 residues. Germline V gene sequence: CDR1 MRHNA, CDR2 SNTAGT. CDR3 bases: TGTGCCAGCAGTGACTCGAGTACCCTTAGGGGAGGCTACACCTTC. Translating gives CASSDSSTLRGGYTF.

J is TRBJ2-1 and V is TRBV7-2, with D tentatively TRBD1 (5 bases). V was shortened by 4 bases and J by 5 bases, with 12 bases between the two germline ends. This CDR3 is 14 amino acids long. CDR1 and CDR2 (germline): SGHTA, FQGNSA. CDR3 nucleotide sequence: TGTGCCAGCAGCTCTAAGGGGTTCCACAATGAGCAGTTCTTC. This sequence encodes CASSSKGFHNEQFF.

The gene calls are TRBV5-6 and TRBJ1-1; D ambiguous. CDR3 length: 13 amino acids. V was clipped by 0 bases and J by 8 bases, with 11 bases between them. Germline V lookup: CDR1 SGHDT, CDR2 YYEEEE. The CDR3 loop reads CASSLVRGMEAFF. DNA for the CDR3: TGTGCCAGCAGCTTGGTCCGGGGAATGGAAGCTTTCTTT. The full variable domain, in which reference TRBV5-6 and TRBJ1-1 provide the parts outside the CDR3, is DAGVTQSPTHLIKTRGQQVTLRCSPKSGHDTVSWYQQALGQGPQFIFQYYEEEERQRGNFPDRFSGHQFPNYSSELNVNALLLGDSALYLCASSLVRGMEAFFGQGTRLTVV.

The chain links TRBV6-1 to TRBJ2-3, with D possibly TRBD1 on 5 matching bases. Germline assignment: CDR1 MNHNS and CDR2 SASEGT. The CDR3 consists of 13 residues. Trimming removed 4 bases at V and 6 bases at J, with 11 bases between. CDR3 sequence (DNA): TGTGCCAGCAGTGTTGTAGGGGTGGATACGCAGTATTTT. This sequence encodes CASSVVGVDTQYF.

This chain uses TRBV27 with TRBJ2-1, with 8 bases aligning to TRBD1. Germline CDR1 and CDR2: MNHEY and SMNVEV (reference sequence). This CDR3 comprises 18 residues. J lost 0 bases, V lost 3 bases, and 10 bases had no gene match. CDR3: CASSFRDRSTSSYNEQFF. The DNA of the CDR3 is TGTGCCAGCAGTTTCCGGGACAGGTCTACGAGCTCCTACAATGAGCAGTTCTTC.

Here the CDR3 reads CASSLGLANYNEQFF. In DNA, the CDR3 is TGTGCCAGCAGCTTAGGACTAGCTAACTACAATGAGCAGTTCTTC. The chain links TRBV6-1 to TRBJ2-1; 8 bases fit TRBD2. The germline V gene has CDR1 MNHNS and CDR2 SASEGT. V was pared by 6 bases and J by 3 bases, with 7 bases of the junction left unmatched. The CDR3 covers 15 residues.

The chain couples TRBV6-5 to TRBJ2-2; TRBD2 matches 9 bases. J lost 6 bases, V lost 4 bases, and 6 bases had no gene match. This CDR3 comprises 15 residues. Looked up from germline, CDR1 is MNHEY and CDR2 is SVGAGI. The CDR3, as DNA: TGTGCCAGCAGTTTTAGCGGGGGAGGACCCGGGGAGCTGTTTTTT. Protein product: CASSFSGGGPGELFF.

This chain connects TRBV7-8 to TRBJ2-3; D may be TRBD2 (5 bases). CDR1 is SGHVS, CDR2 FQNEAQ, per germline. Between the trimmed V and J ends, which lost 5 bases and 2 bases, there was a span of 14 bases. CDR3 length equals 15 residues. For the CDR3, the DNA is TGTGCCAGCAGCCCTGAGCGGTTGAACACAGATACGCAGTATTTT. Its protein is CASSPERLNTDTQYF.

The chain joins TRBV6-4 to TRBJ2-1; 10 nucleotides line up with TRBD2. CDR3 length: 17 residues. With 6 bases clipped from V and 5 bases from J, the junction kept 13 bases outside the gene matches. Germline V lookup: CDR1 MRHNA, CDR2 SNTAGT. CDR3 loop: CASRGMGRLAGDNEQFF. DNA for the CDR3: TGTGCCAGCAGGGGAATGGGACGGCTAGCGGGGGACAATGAGCAGTTCTTC.

The genes are TRBV19 and TRBJ1-1; D is unclear. V was shortened by 7 bases and J by 5 bases, with 14 bases between the two germline ends. The CDR3 extends over 13 amino acids. CDR1 and CDR2 from the germline V gene are LNHDA and SQIVND (reference sequence). The CDR3 sequence is CASNPGSGTEAFF. CDR3 sequence (DNA): TGTGCCAGTAACCCTGGGAGCGGAACTGAAGCTTTCTTT. The full variable domain, rest sourced from reference TRBV19 and TRBJ1-1, is DGGITQSPKYLFRKEGQNVTLSCEQNLNHDAMYWYRQDPGQGLRLIYYSQIVNDFQKGDIAEGYSVSREKKESFPLTVTSAQKNPTAFYLCASNPGSGTEAFFGQGTRLTVV.